This T cell receptor (beta chain) was observed in a study of regulatory T cells in long-lasting Graves disease. Whole-study context: Patients with persistent Graves' disease had over 5 years of antithyroid drugs and persistent TSH receptor antibodies.

With iRepertoire HTBI primers and Arm-PCR of CDR3 regions, TCR beta libraries were built. MiXCR was run by TCRdb on the multiplex PCR reads, yielding one entry per CDR3 protein. The profile covers roughly 450,000 distinct CDR3 sequences, with 20% to 30% appearing a single time and about 27% taken by the ten largest. The time point denotes: persistent/refractory GD, antithyroid drugs over 5 years with positive TRAb. The TCR library used RNA extracted from PBMCs. Germline CDR1 reads SGHAT; CDR2 reads FQNNGV. The CDR3 extends over 18 amino acids. Trimming cost V 4 bases and J 1 base; bases outside gene matches: 10. The study's findings and limits: Favored gene segments in persistent disease were TRBV28, TRBJ1-2 and TRBJ2-5. Newly diagnosed Graves' patients had higher TCR diversity than persistent ones.

The sample holds a few counts of this clonotype. Its antigen is currently unknown. Sequenced material: peripheral blood mononuclear cells (PBMCs), taken when the disease was refractory, from a patient treated with antithyroid drugs. The receptor was derived from a female donor with Graves disease. The genes are TRBV11-2 and TRBJ2-3, with TRBD2 identical over 11 bases. CDR3 sequence reads: CASSSSTSGSFRTDTQYF. CDR3 coding DNA: TGTGCCAGCAGCTCGTCCACTAGCGGGAGTTTTCGCACAGATACGCAGTATTTT.